This is a list of T cell receptor beta chains from one sample in a study of T cells after yellow fever vaccination. Each CDR3 protein is one row after TCRdb ran MiXCR on the 5' RACE reads. The data hold hundreds of thousands of distinct CDR3 sequences, with about 14% observed a single time. The material was PBMCs, obtained on the day of the yellow fever booster vaccination. The source is a man in his thirties or forties who received the YFV17D yellow fever vaccine. Each CDR3 is given with its conserved first and last residue. The D gene is left open where the match is weak. The size field is filled for only some rows; it gives once, few, many or a size class.

J | D | size | V | DNA | CDR3
TRBJ2-3 | TRBD2 | - | TRBV20-1 | TGCAGTGCGGCACGGACTAGCGGGAGAGGTATAGATACGCAGTATTTT | CSAARTSGRGIDTQYF
TRBJ1-5 | - | - | TRBV19 | TGTGCCAGTAGCGGGGATTATCAGCCCCAGCATTTT | CASSGDYQPQHF
TRBJ1-6 | - | many | TRBV29-1 | TGCAGCGCTACTACAGGAGTAGAATCACCCCTCCACTTT | CSATTGVESPLHF
TRBJ2-2 | - | few | TRBV10-3 | TGTGCCATCCCGAAGGGGAGACCCGCGAACACCGGGGAGCTGTTTTTT | CAIPKGRPANTGELFF
TRBJ1-1 | - | - | TRBV29-1 | TGCAGCGTTGCTACCGGAGACCTCGAAGCTTTCTTT | CSVATGDLEAFF
TRBJ1-2 | - | few | TRBV5-6 | TGTGCCAGCAGCTTGGCCATGAAGGGGCTTGCTCTCTATGGCTACACCTTC | CASSLAMKGLALYGYTF
TRBJ1-5 | - | - | TRBV10-2 | TGCGCCAGCAGTGAGGTCTCAACAGGGAGGAGCAATCAGCCCCAGCATTTT | CASSEVSTGRSNQPQHF
TRBJ1-1 | - | few | TRBV28 | TGTGCCAGCAATGGGGCGCGATCTGAAGCTTTCTTT | CASNGARSEAFF
TRBJ2-5 | TRBD2 | - | TRBV5-6 | TGTGCCAGCAGCTCCGGGACTAGCGGGGAACAAGAGACCCAGTACTTC | CASSSGTSGEQETQYF
TRBJ2-1 | TRBD2 | few | TRBV19 | TGTGCCAACCTTCCTGCCCTGGCTAGCGGGAGAAGCTCCTACAATGAGCAGTTCTTC | CANLPALASGRSSYNEQFF
TRBJ2-7 | TRBD1 | few | TRBV4-3 | TGCGCCAGCAGCCAAGAATACCGACAGGGTGCACCCGAGCAGTACTTC | CASSQEYRQGAPEQYF
TRBJ2-2 | - | - | TRBV5-5 | TGTGCCAGCAGCCGGCGGGGCCCGAACACCGGGGAGCTGTTTTTT | CASSRRGPNTGELFF
TRBJ2-7 | - | - | TRBV5-1 | TGCGCCAGCAGCTTGGAGGACGAGCAGTACTTC | CASSLEDEQYF
TRBJ2-7 | - | - | TRBV19 | TGTGCCAGTAGCCCTCAGCGGGGGACAGGAAGCTACGAGCAGTACTTC | CASSPQRGTGSYEQYF
TRBJ2-2 | TRBD2 | - | TRBV24-1 | TGTGCCACCTCTCTCGCGGGGGGTACCGGGGAGCTGTTTTTT | CATSLAGGTGELFF
TRBJ2-3 | - | - | TRBV20-1 | TGCTGTGCTAGGAGAGCGCAGGGGCTCACAGATACGCAGTATTTT | CCARRAQGLTDTQYF
TRBJ2-5 | TRBD2 | few | TRBV12-3/TRBV12-4 | TGTGCCAGCAGTTCGCAGAGGACTAGCGGGAGAGAGACCCAGTACTTC | CASSSQRTSGRETQYF
TRBJ2-5 | - | - | TRBV12-3/TRBV12-4 | TGTGCCAGCAGTTTAGCAGTGCGGGAGACCCAGTACTTC | CASSLAVRETQYF
TRBJ2-5 | - | - | TRBV7-2 | TGTGCCAGCAGGTTACCCGGGTCCCCAGGGACCCAGTACTTC | CASRLPGSPGTQYF